This TCR beta chain is from a study of sequential checkpoint blockade in melanoma. The method was immunoSEQ multiplex PCR; TCRdb's version includes in-frame clones alone and lacks a portion of them. The table includes about 20,000 clones, about four fifths detected once. Treatment meaning: randomized to nivolumab then ipilimumab (arm A) or the reverse (arm B). This sequence originates from a human donor with melanoma. The specimen comprised CD8+ T cells sorted from blood (inferred from file names), sampled from a patient given nivolumab and ipilimumab in sequence.

Here the CDR3 reads CASSQDGSGTGSYEQYF. For the CDR3, the DNA is TGTGCCAGCAGCCAAGATGGGTCCGGGACAGGATCCTACGAGCAGTACTTC. The rearrangement joins TRBV4-2 to TRBJ2-7; 8 bases are shared with TRBD1. CDR1 and CDR2 (germline): LGHNA, YNFKEQ. The CDR3 runs to 17 residues. V was pared by 0 bases and J by 1 base, with 8 bases of the junction left unmatched.